Presented here are 9 T cell receptor beta chains from one specimen sequenced in a study of blood T cell repertoires in COVID-19. Clones were sequenced by immunoSEQ multiplex PCR, and TCRdb holds only the in-frame ones, with some missing. This table holds 250,000 to 300,000 clones, 90% found once. The sequenced material came from peripheral blood. These receptors all come from a woman in her fifties or sixties with COVID-19, enrolled during active disease.

This sequence joins TRBV1 and TRBJ2-2; the listed D gene, TRBD2, was not tested against the DNA. TRBV1 is given as a pseudogene. The CDR3 contains 17 residues. In DNA form, the CDR3 reads TGCACCAGCAGCCAAGTAGCGGGCCATAAGAACACCGGGGAGCTGTTTTTT. Translating it yields CTSSQVAGHKNTGELFF.

This clone has a single count. As the CDR3 is not closed by the conserved phenylalanine or tryptophan, this likely results from a read error. The chain combines TRBV5-5 with TRBJ2-3; D uncertain. Trimming removed 0 bases from V and 2 bases from J, with 10 bases in between. This CDR3 is 15 amino acids long. In germline, CDR1 is SGHKS, CDR2 YYEKEE (reference sequence). The CDR3, as DNA: TGTGCCAGCAGCTTGGAAGGAAGTACCACAGATACGCAGTATCCT. Translating gives CASSLEGSTTDTQYP.

The rearrangement joins TRBV7-2 to TRBJ1-1; TRBD1 aligns across 9 bases. The CDR3 length is 15 residues. CDR1 is SGHTA and CDR2 is FQGNSA in the germline V gene. Unmatched junction bases numbered 5, after V lost 1 base and J lost 5 bases. CDR3 DNA: TGTGCCAGCAGCTTAGTTCGAGGGACAGGGACTGAAGCTTTCTTT. Translation: CASSLVRGTGTEAFF.

The V call is TRBV4-3, the J call TRBJ2-2; 7 bases map to TRBD1. The V segment lost 2 bases and the J segment 2 bases; nucleotides outside the gene matches: 5. Germline lookup yields CDR1 LGHNA and CDR2 YSLEER. The CDR3 is made up of 16 amino acids. CDR3 protein: CASSQLRDSNTGELFF. CDR3 nucleotides: TGCGCCAGCAGCCAACTCCGGGACAGCAACACCGGGGAGCTGTTTTTT.

The chain couples TRBV2 to TRBJ2-5, with 12 bases that match TRBD2. Per germline, CDR1 SNHLY and CDR2 FYNNEI. CDR3 length equals 15 residues. V shed 6 bases and J 5 bases; nucleotides not matched to a gene: 7. The CDR3 reads CASRKLAGGGETQYF. The CDR3 DNA is TGTGCCAGCAGGAAACTAGCGGGGGGCGGTGAGACCCAGTACTTC.

The J gene is TRBJ2-6, the V gene TRBV9; D gene uncertain. The CDR3 has 16 amino acids. CDR1 is SGDLS, CDR2 YYNGEE, per germline. V was pared by 0 bases and J by 1 base, with 8 bases between. The CDR3: CASSVDSQSGANVLTF. The CDR3 coding sequence is TGTGCCAGCAGCGTAGACAGCCAGTCTGGGGCCAACGTCCTGACTTTC.

The V gene is TRBV6-5, the J gene TRBJ1-1, with TRBD1 identical over 7 bases. The V and J ends lost 0 bases and 1 base, in that order; junction bases with no gene match: 2. This CDR3 contains 15 residues. The germline CDR1 and CDR2 sequences are MNHEY and SVGAGI. CDR3 bases: TGTGCCAGCAGTTACTCGAACAGGGGGAACACTGAAGCTTTCTTT. As protein: CASSYSNRGNTEAFF.

The rearrangement uses TRBV4-1 and TRBJ1-5, with 8 bases matching TRBD1. The CDR3 is made up of 14 amino acids. Looked up from germline, CDR1 is MGHRA and CDR2 is YSYEKL. With 5 bases clipped from V and 4 bases from J, the junction kept 4 bases outside the gene matches. CDR3 in amino acids: CASSRTGSNQPQHF. For the CDR3, the DNA is TGCGCCAGCAGCAGGACAGGGAGTAATCAGCCCCAGCATTTT.

This chain uses TRBV2 with TRBJ2-5; a possible D gene is TRBD1 (5 bases). There are 14 residues in the CDR3. The germline gives CDR1 SNHLY, CDR2 FYNNEI. V was cut by 0 bases and J by 5 bases, with 10 bases left in between. CDR3 sequence reads: CASSEARQSETQYF. Written as DNA, the CDR3 is TGTGCCAGCAGTGAAGCGAGACAGTCCGAGACCCAGTACTTC.